The 25 T cell receptor beta chains reported below all come from one sample, sequenced in a study of blood T cell repertoires in COVID-19. Some clones are missing from TCRdb's copy, which holds only in-frame ones; the method was immunoSEQ multiplex PCR. The sample lists fewer than 110,000 clones; about 87% were seen once. Input material: peripheral blood. The source of these receptors is a man aged 45-65 years with active or convalescent COVID-19.

The V gene is TRBV6-2 or TRBV6-3, the J gene TRBJ2-3; 7 bases agree with TRBD1. This CDR3 spans 15 amino acids. Trimming removed 3 bases from V and 8 bases from J; junction bases left unmatched: 11. Germline values: CDR1 MNHEY, CDR2 SVGEGT. CDR3 amino acids: CASSYQGDTPVTQYF. CDR3 nucleotide sequence: TGTGCCAGCAGTTATCAGGGGGACACCCCAGTTACGCAGTATTTT.

The rearrangement joins TRBV6-4 to TRBJ2-3; D might be TRBD2 (5 bases). The germline V gene has CDR1 MRHNA and CDR2 SNTAGT. The V gene lost 8 bases and the J gene lost 2 bases, with 17 bases spanning the gap. The CDR3 runs 15 residues. This chain's CDR3 is CASRKEDLDTDTQYF. The CDR3 DNA sequence: TGTGCCAGCCGGAAGGAGGACCTCGACACAGATACGCAGTATTTT.

CDR3 loop: CASSTDRGRDTEAFF. CDR3 nucleotide sequence: TGTGCCAGCAGTACGGACAGGGGACGGGACACTGAAGCTTTCTTT. The chain couples TRBV28 to TRBJ1-1; 9 positions match TRBD1. CDR1 and CDR2 from the germline V gene are MDHEN and SYDVKM. The CDR3 runs to 15 residues. The J segment lost 3 bases and the V segment lost 5 bases, leaving 7 bases of the junction unmatched.

The chain is built from TRBV6-4 and TRBJ2-1, with 9 bases fitting TRBD2. The CDR3 consists of 14 residues. Trimming at V came to 3 bases and at J to 6 bases, leaving 3 bases not matched to a gene. Germline CDR1 is MRHNA and CDR2 is SNTAGT. CDR3 DNA sequence: TGTGCCAGCAGTGAGGGACTAGCTACCAATGAGCAGTTCTTC. Translating gives CASSEGLATNEQFF.

The gene calls are TRBV7-9 and TRBJ2-7, with D perhaps matching TRBD2 (6 bases). CDR1 is SEHNR and CDR2 is FQNEAQ in the germline V gene (reference sequence). This CDR3 comprises 15 residues. V lost 2 bases, J lost 2 bases, and 13 bases lay in between. The CDR3 loop reads CASSLWGGKAYEQYF. The CDR3 nucleotides are TGTGCCAGCAGCTTATGGGGCGGGAAGGCCTACGAGCAGTACTTC.

DNA of the CDR3: TGTGCCAGTAGTGACGACAGGGGGCTGGGCTATGGCTACACCTTC. It translates to CASSDDRGLGYGYTF. This chain connects TRBV19 to TRBJ1-2; TRBD1 aligns across 10 bases. V shed 5 bases, J shed 4 bases, and the junction held 7 bases outside the gene matches. Germline CDR1 reads LNHDA; CDR2 reads SQIVND (reference sequence). The CDR3 length is 15 residues. Full variable domain (rest looked up from reference TRBV19 and TRBJ1-2): DGGITQSPKYLFRKEGQNVTLSCEQNLNHDAMYWYRQDPGQGLRLIYYSQIVNDFQKGDIAEGYSVSREKKESFPLTVTSAQKNPTAFYLCASSDDRGLGYGYTFGSGTRLTVV.

The chain recombines TRBV2 with TRBJ2-5, with D possibly being TRBD2 (6 bases). In germline, CDR1 is SNHLY, CDR2 FYNNEI. This CDR3 contains 13 residues. The V gene lost 8 bases and the J gene lost 1 base, with 11 bases spanning the gap. The CDR3 loop is CASRGTPQETQYF. In nucleotides, the CDR3 is TGTGCCAGCCGGGGGACTCCCCAAGAGACCCAGTACTTC.

The rearrangement links TRBV14 to TRBJ2-5, with 8 bases lining up with TRBD2. Germline loops: CDR1 SGHDN, CDR2 FVKESK. This CDR3 is 12 amino acids long. J gave up 8 bases and V 4 bases, and 3 bases lay outside the gene matches. The CDR3 sequence is CASSPLAGTQYF. In DNA, the CDR3 is TGTGCCAGCAGCCCCTTAGCGGGAACCCAGTACTTC.

The chain uses TRBV10-2 and TRBJ1-5; D remains ambiguous. CDR3 length equals 15 residues. V was trimmed by 7 bases and J by 0 bases, leaving 13 bases between them. Germline lookup yields CDR1 WSHSY and CDR2 SAAADI. The CDR3 nucleotides read TGCGCCAGCATCGGAGGCCTCTATAGCAATCAGCCCCAGCATTTT. This codes for CASIGGLYSNQPQHF.

The rearrangement joins TRBV4-1 to TRBJ2-1, with 8 positions matching TRBD2. The germline V gene encodes CDR1 MGHRA and CDR2 YSYEKL. J gave up 8 bases and V 6 bases, and 12 bases lay outside the gene matches. This CDR3 is built from 15 residues. CDR3 nucleotides: TGCGCCAGCAGTACTAGGGCTAGCGGGTTGGATGAGCAGTTCTTC. Translation: CASSTRASGLDEQFF.

The CDR3 DNA is TGCAGCGTTGAAGAAGGCAGGGATCAGCCCCAGCATTTT. Protein: CSVEEGRDQPQHF. The chain recombines TRBV29-1 with TRBJ1-5; weak D call: TRBD1 (5 bases). V shed 0 bases and J shed 5 bases, with 8 bases lying between them. This CDR3 contains 13 residues. Germline assignment: CDR1 SQVTM and CDR2 ANQGSEA.

The V gene is TRBV12-3 or TRBV12-4, the J gene TRBJ2-7; D remains unclear. This CDR3 region has 12 residues. V was cut by 3 bases and J by 5 bases, with 8 bases left in between. CDR3 nucleotide sequence: TGTGCCAGCAGTTTTGTCCCCGACGAGCAGTACTTC. Translation gives CASSFVPDEQYF.

The V call is TRBV10-3, the J call TRBJ2-1, with 7 bases matching TRBD2. CDR1 is ENHRY and CDR2 is SYGVKD in the germline V gene. V dropped 0 bases and J dropped 12; count of bases not matched to a gene: 14. This CDR3 spans 16 amino acids. The DNA of the CDR3 is TGTGCCATCAGTGAGTCCTCGGGCGGGAGTCTGCGGGCGCAGTTCTTC. Encoded protein: CAISESSGGSLRAQFF.

The sample holds a few counts of this clone. The rearrangement joins TRBV19 to TRBJ1-6; D may be TRBD1 (6 bases). This CDR3 region has 15 residues. The V gene lost 5 bases and the J gene lost 9 bases, with 17 bases spanning the gap. CDR1 and CDR2 (germline): LNHDA, SQIVND (reference sequence). For the CDR3, the DNA is TGTGCCAGTAGTGACCGACAGGCCGCAGCTTCACCCCTCCACTTT. It specifies CASSDRQAAASPLHF. The variable domain in full, completed from reference TRBV19 and TRBJ1-6, reads DGGITQSPKYLFRKEGQNVTLSCEQNLNHDAMYWYRQDPGQGLRLIYYSQIVNDFQKGDIAEGYSVSREKKESFPLTVTSAQKNPTAFYLCASSDRQAAASPLHFGNGTRLTVT.

This chain uses TRBV6-5 with TRBJ2-2; 7 positions agree with TRBD2. The germline V gene encodes CDR1 MNHEY and CDR2 SVGAGI. This CDR3 has 15 residues. Trimming cost V 6 bases and J 7 bases; bases outside gene matches: 11. This CDR3 is CASRSYIAGGGELFF. The CDR3 nucleotides are TGTGCCAGCAGGTCCTATATAGCGGGCGGCGGGGAGCTGTTTTTT.

V usage is TRBV28 and J usage is TRBJ1-5; 7 positions agree with TRBD1. Germline-derived CDR1 and CDR2 are MDHEN and SYDVKM. CDR3 length equals 15 residues. Unmatched junction bases numbered 11, after V lost 6 bases and J lost 6 bases. The DNA for the CDR3 is TGTGCCAGCAGCTCTCCCAGGGGGTCGGGTCAGCCCCAGCATTTT. Its translation: CASSSPRGSGQPQHF.

The chain joins TRBV12-3 or TRBV12-4 to TRBJ2-2; D is uncertain. The CDR3 is 13 residues long. Trimming stripped 6 bases from V and 5 bases from J, with 10 bases between. This CDR3 is CASSPLQTGELFF. In DNA form, the CDR3 reads TGTGCCAGCAGCCCACTCCAAACCGGGGAGCTGTTTTTT.

This clone came up once. The chain couples TRBV21-1 to TRBJ1-1; no DNA check was done on the table's D call, TRBD1. TRBV21-1 represents a pseudogene. The CDR3 totals 16 residues. DNA for the CDR3: TGTGCCAGCAGCAAACCCCCCTGTCCAGAGAACACTGAAGCTTTCTTT. Translated, it gives CASSKPPCPENTEAFF.

The V call is TRBV30, the J call TRBJ2-7; tentatively, D is TRBD1 (6 bases). CDR1 and CDR2 from the germline V gene are GTSNPN and SVGIG (reference sequence). The V end lost 2 bases, the J end lost 3 bases, and 14 bases lay between the germline ends. This CDR3 is built from 14 residues. CDR3 in DNA: TGTGCCTGGAGTATGTGGACAGCACGCTACGAGCAGTACTTC. Protein product: CAWSMWTARYEQYF. Variable domain in full (rest from reference TRBV30 and TRBJ2-7): SQTIHQWPATLVQPVGSPLSLECTVEGTSNPNLYWYRQAAGRGLQLLFYSVGIGQISSEVPQNLSASRPQDRQFILSSKKLLLSDSGFYLCAWSMWTARYEQYFGPGTRLTVT.

This chain links TRBV2 with TRBJ2-5; D is uncertain. The CDR3 extends over 13 amino acids. Looked up from germline, CDR1 is SNHLY and CDR2 is FYNNEI. Trimming stripped 4 bases from V and 5 bases from J, with 11 bases between. CDR3 nucleotide sequence: TGTGCCAGCAGTGTCGAGCCTAGGGAGACCCAGTACTTC. It encodes CASSVEPRETQYF.

This rearrangement joins TRBV7-8 to TRBJ2-7, with TRBD1 matching 7 bases. With V trimmed by 4 bases and J by 2 bases, 14 bases remained unmatched. CDR1 is SGHVS, CDR2 FQNEAQ, per germline. This CDR3 has 17 amino acids. For the CDR3, the DNA is TGTGCCAGCAGCTCAGAGGGGGCCTCCTTGTATACCTACGAGCAGTACTTC. It yields the protein CASSSEGASLYTYEQYF.

This chain joins TRBV28 and TRBJ2-3; no firm D call. This CDR3 comprises 12 residues. Deletions cut 5 bases from V and 10 bases from J, with 13 bases between. Germline-derived CDR1 and CDR2 are MDHEN and SYDVKM. The CDR3 region has the DNA TGTGCCAGCAGTCCACGCGGCGCCGCGCAGTATTTT. As protein: CASSPRGAAQYF.

This chain uses TRBV11-2 with TRBJ1-1; 7 bases line up with TRBD1. The V gene's germline CDR1 is SGHAT and CDR2 FQNNGV. The trim removed 1 base at V and 4 bases at J, leaving 6 bases unmatched. The CDR3 extends over 15 amino acids. The DNA of the CDR3 is TGTGCCAGCAGCTTAGCCACGCAGGGGGGCACTGAAGCTTTCTTT. Translating gives CASSLATQGGTEAFF. Full variable domain (remainder filled in from reference TRBV11-2 and TRBJ1-1): EAGVAQSPRYKIIEKRQSVAFWCNPISGHATLYWYQQILGQGPKLLIQFQNNGVVDDSQLPKDRFSAERLKGVDSTLKIQPAKLEDSAVYLCASSLATQGGTEAFFGQGTRLTVV.

The gene calls are TRBV18 and TRBJ2-1; 14 bases map to TRBD2. This CDR3 has 16 amino acids. V shed 4 bases, J shed 9 bases, and the junction held 8 bases outside the gene matches. CDR1 and CDR2 (germline): KGHSH, LQKENI. CDR3 bases: TGTGCCAGCTCACGACCGGGACTAGCGGGAGAAGGTGAGCAGTTCTTC. Protein sequence: CASSRPGLAGEGEQFF.

The rearrangement links TRBV29-1 to TRBJ2-1, with D perhaps matching TRBD2 (6 bases). This CDR3 is built from 15 residues. V lost 0 bases, J lost 7 bases, and 16 bases lay in between. The germline CDR1 and CDR2 sequences are SQVTM and ANQGSEA. The CDR3 sequence: CSVEDFGGSGNEQFF. CDR3 in DNA: TGCAGCGTTGAAGATTTTGGGGGGTCGGGGAATGAGCAGTTCTTC.